One sample yielded the 20 T cell receptor beta chains listed below, sequenced in a study of cytomegalovirus exposure and HLA in healthy donors. PCR was performed using 60 Vbeta and 13 Jbeta primers. This table comes from immunoSEQ multiplex PCR, and its TCRdb copy is limited to in-frame clones, with some not included. The profile shows about 250,000 clones, 70% to 90% of them singletons. Material: PBMCs. These receptors originate from a girl aged 2 to 10 in good health and CMV-seronegative.

A note on this clone: In the same sample, other DNA sequences code for this CDR3. This chain joins TRBV6-1 and TRBJ1-5; TRBD1 aligns across 8 bases. CDR1 and CDR2 from the germline V gene are MNHNS and SASEGT. The CDR3 is 17 amino acids. The ends lost 4 bases at V and 0 bases at J; junction bases unmatched: 8. CDR3 in amino acids: CASSARDRRYSNQPQHF. The DNA of the CDR3 is TGTGCCAGCAGTGCCAGGGACAGGCGTTATAGCAATCAGCCCCAGCATTTT.

This clone was seen more than once but under ten times. The V call is TRBV10-1, the J call TRBJ2-3; D remains unclear. Germline lookup yields CDR1 WNHNN and CDR2 SYGVQD (reference sequence). Deletions cut 3 bases from V and 3 bases from J, with 10 bases between. The CDR3 totals 14 residues. The CDR3 spells CASSDFTETDTQYF. The CDR3 DNA reads as TGCGCCAGCAGTGATTTCACAGAAACAGATACGCAGTATTTT.

The CDR3 spells CSVLTRGRGDKNIQYF. The CDR3 DNA sequence: TGCAGCGTTCTTACCAGGGGGCGAGGAGACAAAAACATTCAGTACTTC. The V call is TRBV29-1, the J call TRBJ2-4; 8 bases fit TRBD1. Germline-derived CDR1 and CDR2 are SQVTM and ANQGSEA. This CDR3 has 16 amino acids. With 5 bases clipped from V and 3 bases from J, the junction kept 12 bases outside the gene matches.

The rearrangement joins TRBV4-1 to TRBJ2-7; maybe TRBD2 (6 bases). The germline V gene encodes CDR1 MGHRA and CDR2 YSYEKL. CDR3 length: 15 residues. The ends were cut back, 1 base at V and 2 bases at J, with 12 bases in the middle. The chain's CDR3 is CASSQVGTSTYEQYF. The CDR3, as DNA: TGCGCCAGCAGCCAAGTTGGGACTTCTACCTACGAGCAGTACTTC.

V is TRBV2 and J is TRBJ2-1, with D possibly TRBD1 on 6 matching bases. Germline V gene lookup returns CDR1 SNHLY and CDR2 FYNNEI. CDR3 size: 12 residues. The V end lost 7 bases, the J end lost 4 bases, and 8 bases lay between the germline ends. The CDR3: CASNQGYNEQFF. CDR3 coding DNA: TGTGCCAGCAACCAGGGGTACAATGAGCAGTTCTTC.

This chain uses TRBV4-1 with TRBJ2-3; 11 bases fit TRBD2. Per the germline V gene, CDR1 is MGHRA and CDR2 is YSYEKL. The V and J ends lost 3 bases and 1 base, in that order; junction bases with no gene match: 9. The CDR3 totals 18 residues. CDR3: CASSQRLPGLAGTDTQYF. The CDR3 nucleotides are TGCGCCAGCAGCCAGCGACTCCCGGGACTAGCGGGCACAGATACGCAGTATTTT.

This sequence joins TRBV5-1 and TRBJ2-1, with D uncertain. CDR3 length equals 13 residues. Trimming took 7 bases from V and 5 from J, leaving 13 bases between them. CDR1 is SGHRS, CDR2 YFSETQ, per germline. This CDR3 reads CASRVDSHNEQFF. CDR3 coding DNA: TGCGCCAGCCGCGTTGATTCCCACAATGAGCAGTTCTTC.

This chain links TRBV2 with TRBJ2-7, with D maybe TRBD1 (5 bases). Trimming took off 6 bases at V and 3 bases at J, with 18 bases between the two ends. CDR3 length: 15 amino acids. CDR1 is SNHLY and CDR2 is FYNNEI in the germline V gene. In nucleotides, the CDR3 is TGTGCCAGCAGCGATCACAGGCTTCCCAACTACGAGCAGTACTTC. Protein sequence: CASSDHRLPNYEQYF.

The V gene is TRBV21-1, the J gene TRBJ2-2; the D segment call TRBD2 is taken from the table without a DNA check. TRBV21-1 is noted as a pseudogene. CDR3 length: 17 amino acids. The CDR3 nucleotides are TGTGCCAGCACCGTTCTTGTAGCGGGAGTCCTAGACGGGGAGCTGTTTTTT. This codes for CASTVLVAGVLDGELFF.

The V call is TRBV7-4, the J call TRBJ1-5; the D is unclear. Trimming took off 1 base at V and 0 bases at J, with 16 bases between the two ends. From germline, CDR1 is SGHVT and CDR2 SQSDAQ. CDR3 length: 18 residues. The CDR3 protein is CASSLGTTLDYSNQPQHF. The CDR3 region has the DNA TGTGCCAGCAGCTTAGGTACGACGTTAGACTATAGCAATCAGCCCCAGCATTTT.

The chain combines TRBV11-2 with TRBJ1-1, with TRBD1 matching over 9 bases. Per germline, CDR1 SGHAT and CDR2 FQNNGV. Trimming removed 2 bases from V and 5 bases from J; junction bases left unmatched: 9. This CDR3 has 16 amino acids. CDR3 region: CASSLFGTGQGTEAFF. The CDR3 DNA is TGTGCCAGCAGCTTATTCGGGACAGGGCAGGGGACTGAAGCTTTCTTT.

V and J are TRBV7-3 and TRBJ2-1; TRBD1 matches at 7 bases. CDR1 SGHTA and CDR2 FQGTGA come from the germline V gene. This CDR3 spans 15 amino acids. V gave up 1 base and J gave up 5 bases; unmatched junction bases: 5. The DNA of the CDR3 is TGTGCCAGCAGCTTAAGAGGGGGCCTGAACAATGAGCAGTTCTTC. This encodes CASSLRGGLNNEQFF.

The CDR3 loop reads CASTGQQETQYF. The DNA of the CDR3 is TGTGCCAGCACTGGACAGCAAGAGACCCAGTACTTC. The V call is TRBV11-2, the J call TRBJ2-5; tentatively, D is TRBD1 (6 bases). The CDR3 is 12 amino acids. V shed 7 bases and J shed 2 bases, with 8 bases lying between them. Germline loops: CDR1 SGHAT, CDR2 FQNNGV.

This rearrangement joins TRBV5-6 to TRBJ1-1; D not certain. Germline CDR1 SGHDT, CDR2 YYEEEE. V lost 0 bases and J 1 base, leaving 7 bases between the germline ends. CDR3 length equals 14 residues. CDR3 bases: TGTGCCAGCAGCTTGGGAGGGCGGAACACTGAAGCTTTCTTT. Its translation is CASSLGGRNTEAFF.

V usage is TRBV7-8 and J usage is TRBJ2-5; D is undetermined. The length of the CDR3 is 14 residues. Trimming stripped 5 bases from V and 5 bases from J, with 15 bases between. Germline V gives CDR1 SGHVS, CDR2 FQNEAQ. The CDR3 spells CASSEARIAETQYF. In nucleotides, the CDR3 is TGTGCCAGCAGCGAGGCTAGGATTGCTGAGACCCAGTACTTC.

This chain links TRBV15 with TRBJ2-5, with D possibly matching TRBD1 (5 bases). This CDR3 region has 17 residues. V lost 2 bases and J 1 base, leaving 17 bases between the germline ends. CDR1 LNHNV and CDR2 YYDKDF come from the germline V gene (reference sequence). CDR3 DNA: TGTGCCACCAGCAGAAAGACAGTGCCTAGATCCCAAGAGACCCAGTACTTC. It translates to CATSRKTVPRSQETQYF.

DNA for the CDR3: TGTGCCAGCAGTCTTGACATCCCCTACAATGAGCAGTTCTTC. Its protein product is CASSLDIPYNEQFF. V is TRBV6-1 and J is TRBJ2-1; D gene ambiguous. Trimming took off 5 bases at V and 2 bases at J, with 10 bases between the two ends. Germline loops: CDR1 MNHNS, CDR2 SASEGT. The CDR3 has 14 residues.

J is TRBJ1-5 and V is TRBV27, with D perhaps matching TRBD1 (6 bases). There are 15 residues in the CDR3. Germline CDR1 is MNHEY and CDR2 is SMNVEV (reference sequence). V gave up 3 bases and J gave up 6 bases, with 15 bases separating them. CDR3 protein: CASSFGRGMTQPQHF. As DNA, the CDR3 is TGTGCCAGCAGTTTCGGCAGGGGAATGACTCAGCCCCAGCATTTT.

This clone was found once. The genes are TRBV19 and TRBJ2-7; maybe TRBD1 (5 bases). Trimming took off 4 bases at V and 1 base at J, with 17 bases between the two ends. The CDR3 spans 16 residues. Germline CDR1 reads LNHDA; CDR2 reads SQIVND (reference sequence). CDR3 sequence (DNA): TGTGCCAGTAGTACAAGGGGCCAAGGACATTCCTACGAGCAGTACTTC. Translation: CASSTRGQGHSYEQYF.

The J gene is TRBJ2-3, the V gene TRBV6-6; 9 bases map to TRBD1. The CDR3 runs to 15 residues. The germline CDR1 and CDR2 sequences are MNHNY and SVGAGI (reference sequence). The V gene end was trimmed by 7 bases and the J gene end by 3 bases; junction bases not matched to a gene: 8. This chain's CDR3 is CASNTGTGRTDTQYF. The CDR3 region has the DNA TGTGCCAGCAATACCGGGACAGGGAGGACAGATACGCAGTATTTT.